This entry lists 22 T cell receptor beta chains sequenced from one sample in a study of graft-versus-host responses after intestinal transplantation. The antigens for these receptors are not known. Libraries were prepared by immunoSEQ multiplex PCR; TCRdb keeps only in-frame clonotypes and omits some of them. The sample yields some 120,000 clones, approximately 93% seen once. The sequences come from unstimulated CD8+ T cells sorted from spleen or lymph node cells, collected before transplant. The source is a human donor who was the organ donor for an intestinal transplant.

The CDR3 reads CASSFGGNEQYF. DNA of the CDR3: TGTGCCAGCAGCTTCGGGGGTAACGAGCAGTACTTC. This chain connects TRBV11-2 to TRBJ2-7; a weak D match, TRBD2 (6 bases). Germline CDR1 reads SGHAT; CDR2 reads FQNNGV. This CDR3 has 12 residues. V was clipped by 3 bases and J by 5 bases, with 8 bases between them.

V and J are TRBV5-1 and TRBJ2-7; 11 bases align to TRBD2. V dropped 6 bases and J dropped 1; count of bases not matched to a gene: 6. Per the germline V gene, CDR1 is SGHRS and CDR2 is YFSETQ. The CDR3 totals 15 residues. The CDR3 loop reads CASKQGLAESYEQYF. The CDR3 DNA is TGCGCCAGCAAGCAGGGACTAGCGGAGTCCTACGAGCAGTACTTC.

Regarding this clone: Additional DNA sequences in this sample encode the identical CDR3. The rearrangement uses TRBV30 and TRBJ2-7; 8 bases are shared with TRBD2. V gave up 0 bases and J gave up 4 bases; unmatched junction bases: 2. There are 13 residues in the CDR3. Germline CDR1 reads GTSNPN; CDR2 reads SVGIG (reference sequence). CDR3 in amino acids: CAWSVLAGYEQYF. CDR3 coding DNA: TGTGCCTGGAGTGTATTAGCGGGGTACGAGCAGTACTTC.

The chain has TRBV6-5 and TRBJ2-3; perhaps TRBD2 as D (6 bases). V shed 2 bases and J shed 4 bases, with 16 bases lying between them. The CDR3 extends over 16 amino acids. Germline values: CDR1 MNHEY, CDR2 SVGAGI. The CDR3 nucleotides read TGTGCCAGCAGTTACGATGGGGGAGGCTTTGCAGATACGCAGTATTTT. This encodes CASSYDGGGFADTQYF.

This chain links TRBV28 with TRBJ2-3; TRBD1 aligns across 8 bases. V lost 4 bases and J lost 6; bases outside the gene matches: 9. The V gene's germline CDR1 is MDHEN and CDR2 SYDVKM. The CDR3 contains 15 residues. In DNA form, the CDR3 reads TGTGCCAGCAGTTATTCAGGGGGCGACGCGGATACGCAGTATTTT. The encoded protein is CASSYSGGDADTQYF.

CDR3 DNA: TGTGCCAGCAGCTCCTCCCGCGCTCCGGGCGTGAACACTGAAGCTTTCTTT. As protein: CASSSSRAPGVNTEAFF. V and J are TRBV7-8 and TRBJ1-1, with D unclear. This CDR3 has 17 residues. V shed 4 bases and J shed 0 bases, with 18 bases lying between them. Per the germline V gene, CDR1 is SGHVS and CDR2 is FQNEAQ.

This clone turned up a few times. CDR3 amino acids: CASSPPLGEQYF. Written as DNA, the CDR3 is TGTGCCAGCAGTCCCCCCTTAGGTGAGCAGTACTTC. V is TRBV28 and J is TRBJ2-7; D is uncertain. CDR1 MDHEN and CDR2 SYDVKM come from the germline V gene. V was clipped by 5 bases and J by 7 bases, with 12 bases between them. CDR3 length: 12 residues. The whole variable domain, filled in from reference TRBV28 and TRBJ2-7, reads DVKVTQSSRYLVKRTGEKVFLECVQDMDHENMFWYRQDPGLGLRLIYFSYDVKMKEKGDIPEGYSVSREKKERFSLILESASTNQTSMYLCASSPPLGEQYFGPGTRLTVT.

The chain uses TRBV18 and TRBJ2-7; no reliable D call. CDR3 length equals 13 residues. Germline V gives CDR1 KGHSH, CDR2 LQKENI. Trimming took off 3 bases at V and 6 bases at J, with 12 bases between the two ends. As DNA, the CDR3 is TGTGCCAGCTCACCTCCGACAACCTTCGAGCAGTACTTC. Its protein is CASSPPTTFEQYF.

V usage is TRBV13 and J usage is TRBJ2-3; D unresolved. The V end lost 0 bases, the J end lost 4 bases, and 11 bases lay between the germline ends. CDR3 length equals 15 residues. The germline V gene has CDR1 PRHDT and CDR2 FYEKMQ (reference sequence). The CDR3 nucleotides read TGTGCCAGCAGCTTAGGCCGTACGGGCGCAGATACGCAGTATTTT. It yields the protein CASSLGRTGADTQYF.

The J gene is TRBJ2-7, the V gene TRBV7-6, with D uncertain. Trimming removed 0 bases from V and 0 bases from J, with 6 bases in between. CDR1 is SGHVS, CDR2 FNYEAQ, per germline. This CDR3 spans 14 amino acids. CDR3 region: CASSLAGFSYEQYF. The CDR3 region has the DNA TGTGCCAGCAGCTTAGCGGGATTCTCCTACGAGCAGTACTTC.

V is TRBV10-3 and J is TRBJ1-1; weak D call: TRBD1 (5 bases). CDR3 length: 17 amino acids. V was cut by 3 bases and J by 0 bases, with 17 bases left in between. Germline V lookup: CDR1 ENHRY, CDR2 SYGVKD. The CDR3 bases are TGTGCCATCAGTGAATTGGAAAGAAGGGGAGTGAACACTGAAGCTTTCTTT. Translated: CAISELERRGVNTEAFF.

This chain links TRBV4-3 with TRBJ2-7; no firm D call. Germline-derived CDR1 and CDR2 are LGHNA and YSLEER. This CDR3 comprises 11 residues. The V end was cut by 0 bases, the J end by 5 bases, with 2 bases between. Here the CDR3 reads CASSQDHEQYF. The CDR3 nucleotides read TGCGCCAGCAGCCAAGATCACGAGCAGTACTTC.

This chain uses TRBV9 with TRBJ2-6; D perhaps matches TRBD1 (6 bases). The CDR3 is 16 residues long. Germline lookup yields CDR1 SGDLS and CDR2 YYNGEE. V lost 0 bases to trimming and J lost 4 bases, with 11 bases between them. CDR3 DNA: TGTGCCAGCAGCGTAGGGTTCGGGACAGGGGCCAACGTCCTGACTTTC. Residues: CASSVGFGTGANVLTF. Using reference TRBV9 and TRBJ2-6 for the parts outside the CDR3, the full variable domain is DSGVTQTPKHLITATGQRVTLRCSPRSGDLSVYWYQQSLDQGLQFLIQYYNGEERAKGNILERFSAQQFPDLHSELNLSSLELGDSALYFCASSVGFGTGANVLTFGAGSRLTVL.

The chain links TRBV6-1 to TRBJ2-7, with 12 positions matching TRBD2. CDR3 size: 15 residues. V shed 4 bases and J 5 bases; nucleotides not matched to a gene: 6. CDR1 and CDR2 (germline): MNHNS, SASEGT. Written as DNA, the CDR3 is TGTGCCAGCAGTGCCTCTAGCGGGAGGGCCCACGAGCAGTACTTC. Its protein is CASSASSGRAHEQYF.

The V call is TRBV6-6, the J call TRBJ1-6; D ambiguous. This CDR3 has 15 amino acids. Germline V gene lookup returns CDR1 MNHNY and CDR2 SVGAGI (reference sequence). V shed 2 bases and J shed 8 bases, with 13 bases lying between them. CDR3: CASSYLGNLDSPLHF. The DNA of the CDR3 is TGTGCCAGCAGTTACCTCGGAAACCTCGATTCACCCCTCCACTTT.

This chain links TRBV6-1 with TRBJ1-1; D ambiguous. Looked up from germline, CDR1 is MNHNS and CDR2 is SASEGT. CDR3 length: 12 amino acids. V lost 6 bases and J 3 bases, leaving 8 bases between the germline ends. The chain's CDR3 is CASRETHTEAFF. CDR3 nucleotide sequence: TGTGCCAGCAGGGAGACGCACACTGAAGCTTTCTTT.

This chain uses TRBV27 with TRBJ2-3; D possibly uses TRBD1 or TRBD2 (5 bases each). Germline V gene data show CDR1 as MNHEY and CDR2 as SMNVEV (reference sequence). V lost 1 base and J lost 2, with 10 bases in between. The CDR3 totals 15 residues. The DNA of the CDR3 is TGTGCCAGCAGTTTATGGGACCCCTCCACAGATACGCAGTATTTT. It codes for CASSLWDPSTDTQYF.

Concerning this clone itself: Different DNA sequences within this sample yield the same CDR3. The V and J genes are TRBV27 and TRBJ2-3, with TRBD2 as a possible D gene (5 bases). Germline V gene sequence: CDR1 MNHEY, CDR2 SMNVEV (reference sequence). CDR3 length equals 16 residues. V was pared by 0 bases and J by 5 bases, with 15 bases between. CDR3 DNA sequence: TGTGCCAGCAGTTTATCAATCGGGGAGTTCCAAGATACGCAGTATTTT. Its translation is CASSLSIGEFQDTQYF.

The chain uses TRBV5-1 and TRBJ2-7, with D perhaps matching TRBD2 (6 bases). This CDR3 region has 20 residues. Germline assignment: CDR1 SGHRS and CDR2 YFSETQ. Trimming shortened V by 1 base and J by 0 bases, and 26 bases separated the two germline ends. CDR3 amino acids: CASSLWYITGFDGSSYEQYF. In nucleotides, the CDR3 is TGCGCCAGCAGCTTGTGGTATATAACAGGATTCGACGGGAGCTCCTACGAGCAGTACTTC.

This clone was seen just once. V and J are TRBV7-2 and TRBJ2-6, with TRBD2 as a possible D gene (5 bases). The CDR3 runs 17 residues. V was cut by 5 bases and J by 5 bases, with 19 bases left in between. Per germline, CDR1 SGHTA and CDR2 FQGNSA. CDR3 residues: CASSVRVRQSRANVLTF. DNA for the CDR3: TGTGCCAGCAGCGTGAGGGTACGACAAAGTCGGGCCAACGTCCTGACTTTC.

V is TRBV11-2 and J is TRBJ2-2; 10 bases line up with TRBD2. Germline V gene lookup returns CDR1 SGHAT and CDR2 FQNNGV. This CDR3 contains 15 residues. With 6 bases clipped from V and 3 bases from J, the junction kept 4 bases outside the gene matches. The chain's CDR3 is CASRTSGDYTGELFF. The CDR3 DNA reads as TGTGCCAGCAGAACTAGCGGGGATTACACCGGGGAGCTGTTTTTT.

The chain employs TRBV11-2 and TRBJ2-1; TRBD2 matches at 15 bases. V dropped 5 bases and J dropped 4; count of bases not matched to a gene: 3. The CDR3 is 16 amino acids. The germline CDR1 and CDR2 sequences are SGHAT and FQNNGV. CDR3 protein: CASSLGLAGGYNEQFF. CDR3 coding DNA: TGTGCCAGCAGCCTGGGACTAGCGGGAGGATACAATGAGCAGTTCTTC.